This note documents a single T cell receptor beta chain sequence. The data belong to a study of blood T cell repertoires in COVID-19. At the level of the study: There were acute and convalescent COVID-19 samples, and they came from the United States, Italy and Spain. PBMCs, B-cell-depleted T cells, or T cells were the source of the cDNA or gDNA that made up the material.

Per the original methods: Estimated nucleated cell counts came from reference gene primer amplification. TCRdb keeps only in-frame clones here, not all; method: immunoSEQ multiplex PCR. V and J calls and clone size follow that table, whereas D and trimming were derived from the DNA. The data contain 470,000 or so clones, 80% to 90% of them singletons. Germline V gene lookup returns CDR1 SGHRS and CDR2 YFSETQ. Trimming stripped 0 bases from V and 2 bases from J, with 10 bases between. The length of the CDR3 is 15 residues. Input material: peripheral blood. The gene calls are TRBV5-1 and TRBJ2-3; D is uncertain. This clonotype originated in a human donor in a cohort sampled during active COVID-19. The DNA for the CDR3 is TGCGCCAGCAGCTTGGGGCTAGTCTTCACAGATACGCAGTATTTT. Its translation is CASSLGLVFTDTQYF.